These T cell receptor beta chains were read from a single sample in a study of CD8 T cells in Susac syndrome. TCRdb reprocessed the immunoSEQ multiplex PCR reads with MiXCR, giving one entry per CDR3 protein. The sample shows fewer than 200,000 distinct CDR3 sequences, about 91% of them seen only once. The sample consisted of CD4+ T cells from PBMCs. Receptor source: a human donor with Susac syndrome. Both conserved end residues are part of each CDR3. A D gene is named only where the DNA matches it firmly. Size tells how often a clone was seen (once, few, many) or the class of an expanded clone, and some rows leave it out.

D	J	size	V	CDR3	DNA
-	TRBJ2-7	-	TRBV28	CASSGGGGSYEQYF	TGTGCCAGCAGTGGCGGGGGCGGTAGCTACGAGCAGTACTTC
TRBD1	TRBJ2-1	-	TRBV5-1	CASSSGQGNEQFF	TGCGCCAGCAGCTCGGGACAGGGGAATGAGCAGTTCTTC
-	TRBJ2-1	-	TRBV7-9	CASSLAGSNNEQFF	TGTGCCAGCAGCTTAGCAGGCAGCAACAATGAGCAGTTCTTC
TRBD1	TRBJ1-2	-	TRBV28	CASSFGGQVTIRYGYTF	TGTGCCAGCAGTTTCGGGGGACAGGTGACAATCCGCTATGGCTACACCTTC
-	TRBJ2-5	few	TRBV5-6	CASSLRAGGQETQYF	TGTGCCAGCAGCTTGCGGGCCGGGGGCCAAGAGACCCAGTACTTC
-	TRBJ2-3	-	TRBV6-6	CASSNPDTQYF	TGTGCCAGCAGTAACCCAGATACGCAGTATTTT
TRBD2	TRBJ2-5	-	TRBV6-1	CASQKAGGDQETQYF	TGTGCCAGCCAAAAAGCGGGGGGGGACCAAGAGACCCAGTACTTC
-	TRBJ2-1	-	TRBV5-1	CASRYSTPSYNEQFF	TGCGCCAGCAGGTACAGCACGCCATCCTACAATGAGCAGTTCTTC
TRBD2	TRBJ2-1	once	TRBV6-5	CASSFTSGGGYNEQFF	TGTGCCAGCAGTTTCACTAGCGGGGGGGGATACAATGAGCAGTTCTTC
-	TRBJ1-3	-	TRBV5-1	CASSSGTSGNTIYF	TGCGCCAGCAGCTCCGGGACCTCTGGAAACACCATATATTTT
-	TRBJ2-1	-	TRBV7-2	CASSPSSFPNEQFF	TGTGCCAGCAGCCCCTCAAGCTTCCCCAATGAGCAGTTCTTC
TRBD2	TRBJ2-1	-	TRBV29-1	CSVHGLLAEVYNEQFF	TGCAGCGTTCATGGATTACTAGCGGAAGTGTACAATGAGCAGTTCTTC
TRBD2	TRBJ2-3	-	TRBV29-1	CSVDSGGTDTQYF	TGCAGCGTTGATAGCGGGGGCACAGATACGCAGTATTTT
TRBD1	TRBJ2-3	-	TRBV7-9	CASTLARPSGGASDTQYF	TGTGCCAGCACCTTGGCCCGCCCCTCAGGGGGCGCATCAGATACGCAGTATTTT
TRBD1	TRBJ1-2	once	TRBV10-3	CAISDDDRDRLYGYTF	TGTGCCATCAGTGATGACGACCGGGACAGACTCTATGGCTACACCTTC
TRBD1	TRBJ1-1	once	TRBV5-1	CASSATTGSEAFF	TGCGCCAGCAGCGCGACGACAGGGTCTGAAGCTTTCTTT
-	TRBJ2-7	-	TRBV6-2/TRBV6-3	CASSYSKDNSYEQYF	TGTGCCAGCAGTTACTCGAAGGACAACTCCTACGAGCAGTACTTC
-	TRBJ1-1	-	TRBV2	CASSDGYRARNTEAFF	TGTGCCAGCAGTGATGGGTACAGGGCTAGGAACACTGAAGCTTTCTTT
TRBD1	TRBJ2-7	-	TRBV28	CATPDRVGVGEQYF	TGTGCCACCCCGGACAGGGTAGGGGTAGGGGAGCAGTACTTC
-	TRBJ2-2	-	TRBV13	CASSFSGNTGELFF	TGTGCCAGCAGCTTTAGCGGGAACACCGGGGAGCTGTTTTTT
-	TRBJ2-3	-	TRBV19	CASSMKRDTQYF	TGTGCCAGTAGTATGAAGCGGGATACGCAGTATTTT